These T cell receptor beta chains were read from a single sample in a study of OX40 agonist ivuxolimab in advanced cancers. Produced via immunoSEQ multiplex PCR; TCRdb's table is partial and in-frame only. There are around 12,000 clones in the sample; around 80% occur only once, and 30% to 45% lies in the top ten. The sample here was CD4+ or CD8+ T cells sorted from blood, taken in a trial of the OX40 agonist ivuxolimab. Receptors originate from an adult with an advanced solid tumor such as melanoma, head and neck, liver or kidney cancer. Each CDR3 is given with its conserved first and last residue. Fields, in order: J gene, D gene, V gene, clone size, CDR3 protein, CDR3 DNA. D genes are given only for firm matches. Clone size is given for some rows only: seen once, a few or many times, or a class if the clone is expanded.

>TRBJ1-1|-|TRBV7-9|-
CASSYVGRTEAFF
TGTGCCAGCAGTTACGTAGGTCGAACTGAAGCTTTCTTT
>TRBJ1-3|TRBD1|TRBV9|-
CASSDDRVSGNTIYF
TGTGCCAGCAGCGACGACAGGGTTTCTGGAAACACCATATATTTT
>TRBJ1-1|-|TRBV6-5|-
CASSYSTRSGVTEAFF
TGTGCCAGCAGTTACTCTACGCGCTCAGGGGTAACTGAAGCTTTCTTT
>TRBJ2-5|TRBD1|TRBV7-3|-
CASSLTGQQETQYF
TGTGCCAGCAGCTTAACGGGACAGCAAGAGACCCAGTACTTC
>TRBJ2-5|-|TRBV27|-
CASSLFEGSGQPDQETQYF
TGTGCCAGCAGTTTATTTGAGGGAAGCGGGCAGCCTGATCAAGAGACCCAGTACTTC
>TRBJ2-3|-|TRBV29-1|-
CSVEEFGASVTDTQYF
TGCAGCGTTGAAGAGTTCGGGGCTAGCGTCACAGATACGCAGTATTTT
>TRBJ2-7|-|TRBV9|-
CASSEGGEDRYEQYF
TGTGCCAGCAGCGAAGGGGGGGAGGATCGCTACGAGCAGTACTTC
>TRBJ2-2|-|TRBV9|-
CASSVEGVPGPGELFF
TGTGCCAGCAGCGTAGAGGGAGTCCCGGGTCCCGGGGAGCTGTTTTTT
>TRBJ1-2|-|TRBV11-2|-
CASSLAGTAYGYTF
TGTGCCAGCAGCTTAGCCGGGACTGCCTATGGCTACACCTTC
>TRBJ2-7|TRBD2|TRBV5-1|few
CASSFQLARSYEQYF
TGCGCCAGCAGCTTCCAACTAGCGCGTTCCTACGAGCAGTACTTC
>TRBJ1-1|-|TRBV7-9|few
CASSRGSEAFF
TGTGCCAGCAGCCGCGGGTCTGAAGCTTTCTTT
>TRBJ2-7|-|TRBV11-1|-
CASSLDDRPSEQYF
TGTGCCAGCAGCTTAGACGACAGGCCGTCCGAGCAGTACTTC
>TRBJ1-1|-|TRBV28|medium-sized
CASTLAGWGTEAFF
TGTGCCAGCACCTTGGCGGGATGGGGCACTGAAGCTTTCTTT
>TRBJ2-3|-|TRBV9|-
CASSVGHRDSTDTQYF
TGTGCCAGCAGCGTGGGCCACAGGGATAGCACAGATACGCAGTATTTT
>TRBJ1-2|-|TRBV6-7|-
CASSYSRGNYGYTF
TGTGCCAGCAGTTACTCGAGGGGTAACTATGGCTACACCTTC
>TRBJ2-1|-|TRBV11-2|-
CASSLAIGELNEQFF
TGTGCCAGCAGCTTAGCCATAGGGGAGCTCAATGAGCAGTTCTTC
>TRBJ2-7|-|TRBV29-1|once
CSVGSAGGGYEQYF
TGCAGCGTAGGTAGTGCAGGAGGAGGCTACGAGCAGTACTTC
>TRBJ2-7|TRBD2|TRBV2|-
CASSEWPSGSYEQYF
TGTGCCAGCAGTGAATGGCCTAGCGGGAGTTACGAGCAGTACTTC
>TRBJ1-6|TRBD1|TRBV28|-
CASSFSGTGFLSSYNSPLHF
TGTGCCAGCAGTTTTTCCGGGACAGGGTTCCTTAGCTCCTATAATTCACCCCTCCACTTT
>TRBJ2-3|TRBD2|TRBV14|-
CASSQGSGRLTDTQYF
TGTGCCAGCAGCCAGGGGAGCGGGAGGCTCACAGATACGCAGTATTTT
>TRBJ1-5|-|TRBV6-1|medium-sized
CASSEAENYNQPQHF
TGTGCCAGCAGTGAAGCTGAGAACTATAATCAGCCCCAGCATTTT
>TRBJ2-3|-|TRBV11-2|-
CASSLGNGGVGQYF
TGTGCCAGCAGCTTAGGAAACGGGGGCGTCGGTCAGTATTTT
>TRBJ2-1|-|TRBV6-1|-
CASSESDILALQLNEQFF
TGTGCCAGCAGTGAATCGGACATTTTAGCCCTACAGTTGAATGAGCAGTTCTTC
>TRBJ1-2|-|TRBV5-4|few
CASSLVGGSPHGYTF
TGTGCCAGCAGCTTGGTAGGAGGGTCACCACACGGCTACACCTTC
>TRBJ2-3|TRBD1|TRBV10-1|once
CASSEGPPGQGGKDTQYF
TGCGCCAGCAGCGAGGGTCCTCCGGGACAGGGCGGTAAGGATACGCAGTATTTT
>TRBJ2-2|TRBD2|TRBV30|-
CAWSGALAGGELFF
TGTGCCTGGAGTGGGGCCCTAGCGGGCGGGGAGCTGTTTTTT
>TRBJ2-2|-|TRBV29-1|-
CSVERAGELFF
TGCAGCGTTGAAAGGGCCGGGGAGCTGTTTTTT
>TRBJ1-3|-|TRBV28|-
CASGGGYSGNTIYF
TGTGCCAGCGGGGGAGGTTACTCTGGAAACACCATATATTTT
>TRBJ1-1|-|TRBV28|-
CASTYLVALNTEAFF
TGTGCCAGCACCTACCTCGTAGCCTTGAACACTGAAGCTTTCTTT
>TRBJ1-3|-|TRBV6-1|-
CASSEVTGNTIYF
TGTGCCAGCAGTGAAGTGACTGGAAACACCATATATTTT
>TRBJ2-7|TRBD2|TRBV25-1|-
CASAWREGYEQYF
TGTGCCAGCGCCTGGCGGGAGGGCTACGAGCAGTACTTC
>TRBJ2-7|-|TRBV4-2|-
CASSQSLGAYEQYF
TGTGCCAGCAGCCAGAGTCTAGGGGCCTACGAGCAGTACTTC
>TRBJ1-5|TRBD1|TRBV16|-
CASSQSTGGWQPQHF
TGTGCCAGCAGCCAATCGACAGGGGGCTGGCAGCCCCAGCATTTT
>TRBJ1-2|-|TRBV19|-
CASSTADAYTF
TGTGCCAGTAGTACCGCAGATGCCTACACCTTC
>TRBJ1-3|TRBD1|TRBV6-5|few
CASSFTGGSGNTIYF
TGTGCCAGCAGTTTCACAGGGGGCTCTGGAAACACCATATATTTT
>TRBJ2-7|-|TRBV7-6|-
CASSLELARTSEQYF
TGTGCCAGCAGCTTAGAGCTAGCAAGGACAAGCGAGCAGTACTTC
>TRBJ2-2|TRBD2|TRBV27|-
CASSFITRGGVNTGELFF
TGTGCCAGCAGTTTTATCACTCGCGGGGGGGTGAACACCGGGGAGCTGTTTTTT
>TRBJ1-2|-|TRBV9|-
CASSVGTTYGYTF
TGTGCCAGCAGCGTTGGCACCACCTATGGCTACACCTTC
>TRBJ2-7|TRBD1|TRBV9|-
CASSVGGTGNEQYF
TGTGCCAGCAGCGTAGGCGGGACAGGGAACGAGCAGTACTTC
>TRBJ2-1|TRBD2|TRBV6-5|-
CAISELGGEQFF
TGTGCCATCAGTGAGCTCGGGGGGGAGCAGTTCTTC
>TRBJ2-3|TRBD2|TRBV5-6|-
CASNTAGGLFGTQYF
TGTGCCAGCAACACGGCGGGGGGACTCTTCGGGACGCAGTATTTT
>TRBJ2-5|-|TRBV5-6|-
CASSQTDSSSTQYF
TGTGCCAGCAGCCAAACAGACTCTTCGTCGACCCAGTACTTC
>TRBJ2-1|-|TRBV27|-
CASRAQGGLVSYNEQFF
TGTGCCAGCAGAGCACAAGGGGGGCTAGTTAGCTACAATGAGCAGTTCTTC
>TRBJ2-5|TRBD2|TRBV2|-
CASSSRTSTVEETQYF
TGTGCCAGCAGCTCCAGGACTAGCACCGTGGAGGAGACCCAGTACTTC
>TRBJ1-4|-|TRBV19|-
CASSADYAPGRNEKLFF
TGTGCCAGTAGTGCGGACTACGCACCCGGGAGAAATGAAAAACTGTTTTTT
>TRBJ1-5|TRBD1|TRBV2|-
CASRTGTGGIGNQPQHF
TGTGCCAGCAGGACCGGGACAGGGGGAATTGGCAATCAGCCCCAGCATTTT
>TRBJ2-7|-|TRBV19|medium-sized
CASSIAGRYEQYF
TGTGCCAGTAGTATTGCAGGGAGATACGAGCAGTACTTC
>TRBJ2-3|-|TRBV13|-
CASSEGVNTDTQYF
TGTGCCAGCAGCGAGGGGGTGAACACAGATACGCAGTATTTT
>TRBJ2-1|-|TRBV5-4|-
CASSQGGRGNEQFF
TGTGCCAGCAGCCAGGGGGGGCGGGGCAATGAGCAGTTCTTC
>TRBJ2-7|-|TRBV7-6|medium-sized
CASSLSQTYEQYF
TGTGCCAGCAGCTTAAGCCAAACCTACGAGCAGTACTTC
>TRBJ2-1|-|TRBV19|-
CASSPDSAEYNEQFF
TGTGCCAGTAGTCCGGACAGTGCGGAGTACAATGAGCAGTTCTTC
>TRBJ2-7|TRBD1|TRBV9|medium-sized
CASSAGQAPYEQYF
TGTGCCAGCAGCGCTGGACAGGCGCCCTACGAGCAGTACTTC
>TRBJ2-7|TRBD2|TRBV2|-
CASSDTSGARYYEQYF
TGTGCCAGCAGTGATACTAGCGGGGCCCGATACTACGAGCAGTACTTC
>TRBJ2-7|TRBD2|TRBV10-3|-
CAITESGALDEQYF
TGTGCCATCACCGAAAGCGGGGCCCTCGACGAGCAGTACTTC
>TRBJ2-4|TRBD1|TRBV9|-
CASSVDGTGGKNIQYF
TGTGCCAGCAGCGTAGACGGGACAGGGGGCAAAAACATTCAGTACTTC
>TRBJ1-3|-|TRBV7-8|-
CASSVGTLSGNTIYF
TGTGCCAGCAGCGTTGGGACACTATCTGGAAACACCATATATTTT
>TRBJ1-1|-|TRBV11-2|-
CASSRSNTEAFF
TGTGCCAGCAGCCGGTCGAACACTGAAGCTTTCTTT
>TRBJ2-7|-|TRBV15|-
CATSALISYEQYF
TGTGCCACCAGCGCCCTGATCTCCTACGAGCAGTACTTC